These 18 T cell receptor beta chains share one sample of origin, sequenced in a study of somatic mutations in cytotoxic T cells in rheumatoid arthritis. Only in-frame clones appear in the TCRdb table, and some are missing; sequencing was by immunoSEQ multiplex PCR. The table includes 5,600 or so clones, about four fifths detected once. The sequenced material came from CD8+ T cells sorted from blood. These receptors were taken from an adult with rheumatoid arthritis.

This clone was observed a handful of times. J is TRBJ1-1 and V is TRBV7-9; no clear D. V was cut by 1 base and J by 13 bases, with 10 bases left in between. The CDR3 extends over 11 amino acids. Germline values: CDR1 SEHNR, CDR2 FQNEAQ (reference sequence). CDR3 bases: TGTGCCAGCAGCTTAGGGGGTAAGGGTTTCTTT. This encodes CASSLGGKGFF.

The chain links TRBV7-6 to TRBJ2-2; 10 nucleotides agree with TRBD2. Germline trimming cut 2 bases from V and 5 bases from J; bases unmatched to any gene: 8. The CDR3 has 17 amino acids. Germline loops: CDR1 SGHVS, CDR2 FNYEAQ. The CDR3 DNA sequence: TGTGCCAGCAGCTTATTGCTAGCGGGAGTTGTTACCGGGGAGCTGTTTTTT. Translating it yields CASSLLLAGVVTGELFF. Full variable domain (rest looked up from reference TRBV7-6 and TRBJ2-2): GAGVSQSPRYKVTKRGQDVALRCDPISGHVSLYWYRQALGQGPEFLTYFNYEAQQDKSGLPNDRFSAERPEGSISTLTIQRTEQRDSAMYRCASSLLLAGVVTGELFFGEGSRLTVL.

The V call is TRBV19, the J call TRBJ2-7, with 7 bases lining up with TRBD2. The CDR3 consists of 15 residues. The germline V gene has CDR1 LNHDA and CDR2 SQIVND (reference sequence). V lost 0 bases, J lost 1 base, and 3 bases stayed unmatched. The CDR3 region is CASSIDRGESYEQYF. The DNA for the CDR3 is TGTGCCAGTAGTATAGATCGGGGGGAATCCTACGAGCAGTACTTC.

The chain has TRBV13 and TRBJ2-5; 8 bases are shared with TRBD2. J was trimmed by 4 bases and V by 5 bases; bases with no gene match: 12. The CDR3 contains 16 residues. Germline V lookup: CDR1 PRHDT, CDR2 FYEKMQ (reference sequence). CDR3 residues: CASSLSGGEVGETQYF. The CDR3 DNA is TGTGCCAGCAGCCTAAGCGGGGGAGAGGTGGGAGAGACCCAGTACTTC.

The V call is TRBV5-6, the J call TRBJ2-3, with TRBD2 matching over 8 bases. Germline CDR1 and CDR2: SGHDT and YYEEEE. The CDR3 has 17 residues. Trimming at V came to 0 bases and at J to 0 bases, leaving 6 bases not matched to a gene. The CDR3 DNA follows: TGTGCCAGCAGCTTGGGCGTTCTAGCGGGTAGCACAGATACGCAGTATTTT. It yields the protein CASSLGVLAGSTDTQYF.

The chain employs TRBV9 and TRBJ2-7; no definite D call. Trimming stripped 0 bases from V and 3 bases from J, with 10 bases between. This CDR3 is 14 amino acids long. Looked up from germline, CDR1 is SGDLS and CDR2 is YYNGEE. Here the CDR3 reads CASSVGSLHYEQYF. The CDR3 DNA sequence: TGTGCCAGCAGCGTAGGATCGCTCCACTACGAGCAGTACTTC.

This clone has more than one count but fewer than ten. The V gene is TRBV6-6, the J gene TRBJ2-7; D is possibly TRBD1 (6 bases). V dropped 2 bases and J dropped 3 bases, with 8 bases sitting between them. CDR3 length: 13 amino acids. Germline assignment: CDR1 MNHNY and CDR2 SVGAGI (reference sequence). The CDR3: CASSYRDNYEQYF. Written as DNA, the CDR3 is TGTGCCAGCAGTTACCGGGACAACTACGAGCAGTACTTC.

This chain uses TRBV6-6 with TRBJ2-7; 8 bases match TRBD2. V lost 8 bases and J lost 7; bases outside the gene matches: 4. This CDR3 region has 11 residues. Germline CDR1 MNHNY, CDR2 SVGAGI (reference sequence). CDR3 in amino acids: CASLAGGEQYF. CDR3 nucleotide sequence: TGTGCCAGCCTTGCGGGGGGAGAGCAGTACTTC.

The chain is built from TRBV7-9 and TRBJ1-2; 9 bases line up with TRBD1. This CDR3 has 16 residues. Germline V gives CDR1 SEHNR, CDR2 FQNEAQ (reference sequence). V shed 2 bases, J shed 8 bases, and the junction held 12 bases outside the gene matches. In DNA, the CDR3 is TGTGCCAGCAGCTTATTTTCTCCGTGGACAGGGGACGGCTACACCTTC. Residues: CASSLFSPWTGDGYTF.

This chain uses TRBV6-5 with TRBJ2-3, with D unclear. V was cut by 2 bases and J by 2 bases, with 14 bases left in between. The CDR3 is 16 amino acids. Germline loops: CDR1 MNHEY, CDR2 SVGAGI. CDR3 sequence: CASSYDTPRHTDTQYF. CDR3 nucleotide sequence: TGTGCCAGCAGTTACGATACGCCCCGCCACACAGATACGCAGTATTTT.

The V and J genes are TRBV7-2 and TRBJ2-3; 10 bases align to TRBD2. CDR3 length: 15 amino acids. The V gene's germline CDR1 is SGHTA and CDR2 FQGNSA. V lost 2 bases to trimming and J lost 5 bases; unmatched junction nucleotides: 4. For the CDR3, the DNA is TGTGCCAGCAGCTTAACTAGCGGGATGGTAGATACGCAGTATTTT. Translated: CASSLTSGMVDTQYF.

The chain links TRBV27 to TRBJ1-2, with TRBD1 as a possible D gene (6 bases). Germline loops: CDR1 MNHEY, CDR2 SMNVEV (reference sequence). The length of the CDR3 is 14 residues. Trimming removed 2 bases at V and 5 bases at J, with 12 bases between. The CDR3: CASSLQGRGYGYTF. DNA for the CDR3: TGTGCCAGCAGTTTACAGGGTAGGGGGTATGGCTACACCTTC.

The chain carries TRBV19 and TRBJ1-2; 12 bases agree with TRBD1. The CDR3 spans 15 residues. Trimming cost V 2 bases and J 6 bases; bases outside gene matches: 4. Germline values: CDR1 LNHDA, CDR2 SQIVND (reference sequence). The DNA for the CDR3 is TGTGCCAGTAGTATACGGGACAGGGGGCTCGATGGCTACACCTTC. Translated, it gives CASSIRDRGLDGYTF.

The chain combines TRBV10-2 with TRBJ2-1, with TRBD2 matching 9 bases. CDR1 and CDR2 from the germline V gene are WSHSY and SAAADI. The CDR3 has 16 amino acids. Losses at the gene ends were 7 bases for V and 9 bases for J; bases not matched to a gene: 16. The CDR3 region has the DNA TGCGCCAGCACCTTACGGGGTGGGCGGGAGGGCGGTGAGCAGTTCTTC. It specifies CASTLRGGREGGEQFF.

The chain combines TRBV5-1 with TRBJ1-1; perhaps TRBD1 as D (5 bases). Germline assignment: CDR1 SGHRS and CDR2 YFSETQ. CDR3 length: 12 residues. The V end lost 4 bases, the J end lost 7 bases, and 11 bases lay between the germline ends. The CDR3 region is CASSLRGSEAFF. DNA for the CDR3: TGCGCCAGCAGCCTGAGGGGTAGTGAAGCTTTCTTT.

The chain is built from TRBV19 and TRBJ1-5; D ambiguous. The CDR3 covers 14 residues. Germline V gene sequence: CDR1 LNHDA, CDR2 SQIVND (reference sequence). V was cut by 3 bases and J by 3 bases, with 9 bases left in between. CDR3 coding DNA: TGTGCCAGTAGTATTTCCCTACACAATCAGCCCCAGCATTTT. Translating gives CASSISLHNQPQHF.

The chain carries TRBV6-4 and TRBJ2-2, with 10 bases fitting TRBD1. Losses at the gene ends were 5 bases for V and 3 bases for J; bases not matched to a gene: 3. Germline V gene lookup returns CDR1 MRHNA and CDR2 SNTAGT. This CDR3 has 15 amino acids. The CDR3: CASSPGTGDTGELFF. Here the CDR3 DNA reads TGTGCCAGCAGTCCCGGGACAGGGGACACCGGGGAGCTGTTTTTT.

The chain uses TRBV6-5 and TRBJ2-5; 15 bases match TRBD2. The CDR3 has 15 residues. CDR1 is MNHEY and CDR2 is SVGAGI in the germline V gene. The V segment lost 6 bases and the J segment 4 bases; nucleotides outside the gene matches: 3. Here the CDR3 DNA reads TGTGCCAGCAGAAGGACTAGCGGGAGGGGAGAGACCCAGTACTTC. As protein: CASRRTSGRGETQYF.